The 17 T cell receptor beta chains below come from one sample, sequenced in a study of T cell responses to AZD1222 COVID-19 vaccine. Measured with immunoSEQ multiplex PCR; TCRdb has only the in-frame clones, and not every one. The repertoire has roughly 56,000 clones, over 75% of them found once; the top ten carry 26%. This specimen was peripheral blood, taken 28 days after the second AZD1222 dose. These receptor sequences come from an adult who received the AZD1222 COVID-19 vaccine.

The rearrangement joins TRBV7-2 to TRBJ2-1; 11 bases align to TRBD1. Germline assignment: CDR1 SGHTA and CDR2 FQGNSA. The CDR3 is 15 amino acids. V was clipped by 4 bases and J by 7 bases; unmatched bases: 6. CDR3 sequence: CASSWGQGGLNEQFF. Here the CDR3 DNA reads TGTGCCAGCAGCTGGGGACAGGGGGGGTTGAATGAGCAGTTCTTC. The variable domain in full, with the rest retrieved from reference TRBV7-2 and TRBJ2-1, is GAGVSQSPSNKVTEKGKDVELRCDPISGHTALYWYRQSLGQGLEFLIYFQGNSAPDKSGLPSDRFSAERTGGSVSTLTIQRTQQEDSAVYLCASSWGQGGLNEQFFGPGTRLTVL.

V and J are TRBV5-1 and TRBJ2-6, with D unresolved. CDR3 length equals 14 residues. Trimming removed 2 bases at V and 6 bases at J, with 9 bases between. Germline CDR1 and CDR2: SGHRS and YFSETQ. CDR3 region: CASSLYPEANVLTF. CDR3 DNA: TGCGCCAGCAGCTTATATCCTGAGGCCAACGTCCTGACTTTC.

The chain is built from TRBV18 and TRBJ1-2, with TRBD1 matching 9 bases. The CDR3 contains 15 residues. The trim removed 3 bases at V and 0 bases at J, leaving 2 bases unmatched. CDR1 is KGHSH, CDR2 LQKENI, per germline. CDR3 residues: CASSPDRGSNYGYTF. The CDR3 coding sequence is TGTGCCAGCTCACCCGACAGGGGGTCTAACTATGGCTACACCTTC.

This chain connects TRBV5-6 to TRBJ1-5; no definite D call. The germline V gene encodes CDR1 SGHDT and CDR2 YYEEEE. The CDR3 length is 14 residues. V gave up 3 bases and J gave up 0 bases, with 7 bases separating them. CDR3 in DNA: TGTGCCAGCAGCTCCATGGGTAGCAATCAGCCCCAGCATTTT. This encodes CASSSMGSNQPQHF. The full variable domain, in which reference TRBV5-6 and TRBJ1-5 provide the parts outside the CDR3, is DAGVTQSPTHLIKTRGQQVTLRCSPKSGHDTVSWYQQALGQGPQFIFQYYEEEERQRGNFPDRFSGHQFPNYSSELNVNALLLGDSALYLCASSSMGSNQPQHFGDGTRLSIL.

This clone has a single count. The chain couples TRBV4-3 to TRBJ1-1; the D is unclear. From germline, CDR1 is LGHNA and CDR2 YSLEER. The CDR3 runs 14 residues. V was pared by 0 bases and J by 1 base, with 6 bases between. DNA for the CDR3: TGCGCCAGCAGCCAAGATATGGGGAACACTGAAGCTTTCTTT. Translation: CASSQDMGNTEAFF.

The CDR3 DNA reads TGTGCCAGCAGGCCGGGACACCCCTACGAGCAGTACTTC. It encodes CASRPGHPYEQYF. This chain connects TRBV28 to TRBJ2-7; a weak D match, TRBD1 (6 bases). The V end lost 6 bases, the J end lost 2 bases, and 11 bases lay between the germline ends. This CDR3 is built from 13 residues. Germline CDR1 is MDHEN and CDR2 is SYDVKM.

This clone was seen a few times. V and J are TRBV28 and TRBJ1-5; D is unresolved. The CDR3 spans 14 residues. Germline CDR1 reads MDHEN; CDR2 reads SYDVKM. Trimming removed 3 bases from V and 9 bases from J, with 15 bases in between. The CDR3 loop is CASSFRERLGPQHF. As DNA, the CDR3 is TGTGCCAGCAGTTTCCGAGAGCGGCTTGGGCCCCAGCATTTT.

The CDR3, as DNA: TGTGCCAGCGGAGCGGGGCTCGACTATGGCTACACCTTC. Its protein is CASGAGLDYGYTF. The chain recombines TRBV2 with TRBJ1-2; D perhaps matches TRBD1 (5 bases). V was pared by 8 bases and J by 3 bases, with 13 bases between. Looked up from germline, CDR1 is SNHLY and CDR2 is FYNNEI. The CDR3 runs to 13 residues.

As regards this clone: This sample includes further DNA sequences coding for the same CDR3. The V and J genes are TRBV5-6 and TRBJ2-3, with D possibly being TRBD1 or TRBD2 (5 bases each). The CDR3 spans 13 residues. The germline CDR1 and CDR2 sequences are SGHDT and YYEEEE. V lost 1 base, J lost 6 bases, and 9 bases lay in between. CDR3 region: CASSLPGTDTQYF. The DNA of the CDR3 is TGTGCCAGCAGCTTGCCAGGGACGGATACGCAGTATTTT.

The rearrangement joins TRBV7-2 to TRBJ2-7, with TRBD1 matching over 8 bases. The J segment lost 3 bases and the V segment lost 4 bases, leaving 8 bases of the junction unmatched. The CDR3 loop spans 15 amino acids. Per germline, CDR1 SGHTA and CDR2 FQGNSA. CDR3 in DNA: TGTACCAGCAGCTCGACAGGGGCCGAATTCTACGAGCAGTACTTC. Its protein is CTSSSTGAEFYEQYF.

CDR3: CASSESGARRVEKLFF. CDR3 in DNA: TGTGCCAGCAGCGAGTCGGGGGCTCGGCGGGTTGAGAAACTGTTTTTT. The chain links TRBV28 to TRBJ1-4; D is possibly TRBD1 (6 bases). Between the trimmed V and J ends, which lost 6 bases and 11 bases, there was a span of 25 bases. Germline assignment: CDR1 MDHEN and CDR2 SYDVKM. This CDR3 region has 16 residues. The whole variable domain, remainder taken from reference TRBV28 and TRBJ1-4, is DVKVTQSSRYLVKRTGEKVFLECVQDMDHENMFWYRQDPGLGLRLIYFSYDVKMKEKGDIPEGYSVSREKKERFSLILESASTNQTSMYLCASSESGARRVEKLFFGSGTQLSVL.

This clone was counted a few times. This sequence joins TRBV4-1 and TRBJ1-4; D possibly corresponds to TRBD1 (6 bases). Germline CDR1 MGHRA, CDR2 YSYEKL. With 4 bases removed from V and 8 bases from J, the gap between germline ends came to 23 bases. This CDR3 region has 17 residues. The CDR3 protein is CASSPSPPGGQGEKLFF. As DNA, the CDR3 is TGCGCCAGCAGCCCCTCCCCTCCTGGGGGGCAAGGGGAAAAACTGTTTTTT.

The V call is TRBV4-3, the J call TRBJ1-5; weak D call: TRBD1 (5 bases). V gave up 0 bases and J gave up 2 bases, with 11 bases separating them. Germline loops: CDR1 LGHNA, CDR2 YSLEER. There are 16 residues in the CDR3. CDR3 region: CASSQDLDIRNQPQHF. In DNA form, the CDR3 reads TGCGCCAGCAGCCAAGATCTGGACATCCGCAATCAGCCCCAGCATTTT.

Comments on this clone: Distinct nucleotide sequences in the sample also encode this CDR3. This chain joins TRBV5-1 and TRBJ2-5; D not certain. The V end was cut by 0 bases, the J end by 2 bases, with 2 bases between. The V gene's germline CDR1 is SGHRS and CDR2 YFSETQ. CDR3 length: 12 residues. The CDR3 spells CASSLDQETQYF. The CDR3 nucleotides read TGCGCCAGCAGCTTGGATCAAGAGACCCAGTACTTC.

This clone was counted only a few times. The chain links TRBV27 to TRBJ1-2; the D is unclear. Germline V gives CDR1 MNHEY, CDR2 SMNVEV (reference sequence). V gave up 5 bases and J gave up 5 bases, with 6 bases separating them. The CDR3 runs to 11 residues. The CDR3 DNA reads TGTGCCAGCAGTCCAGGATATGGCTACACCTTC. Residues: CASSPGYGYTF.

The genes are TRBV3-1 (or the pseudogene TRBV3-2) and TRBJ2-1; no reliable D call. The CDR3 has 12 amino acids. The V gene's germline CDR1 is LGHDT and CDR2 YNNKEL (reference sequence). V shed 1 base and J shed 9 bases, with 7 bases lying between them. DNA for the CDR3: TGTGCCAGCAGCCAAGGGTCGGTTGAGCAGTTCTTC. Its protein is CASSQGSVEQFF.

The chain employs TRBV4-2 and TRBJ2-1; 8 nucleotides align to TRBD1. Looked up from germline, CDR1 is LGHNA and CDR2 is YNFKEQ. CDR3 size: 16 residues. J was trimmed by 2 bases and V by 0 bases; bases with no gene match: 3. CDR3 region: CASSQDWTGTYNEQFF. In nucleotides, the CDR3 is TGTGCCAGCAGCCAAGACTGGACAGGGACCTACAATGAGCAGTTCTTC.